Presented here are 9 T cell receptor beta chains from one specimen sequenced in a study of T cells in Graves' hyperthyroidism and ophthalmopathy. From RNA transcripts, TCR beta CDR3 regions were amplified. HTBI primers were employed in a first-round RT-PCR of the TCR CDR3. TCRdb reanalysed the multiplex PCR reads using MiXCR and keeps one entry per CDR3 protein. The table includes about 740,000 distinct CDR3 sequences, around 15% detected once. The specimen sequenced was blood. All receptors derive from a woman under 30 with Graves' hyperthyroidism.

As regards this clonotype: A much larger clone lies a single base off, so this may be a read error. This chain links TRBV2 with TRBJ2-1; D is unclear. This CDR3 region has 13 residues. Per the germline V gene, CDR1 is SNHLY and CDR2 is FYNNEI. V shed 7 bases and J shed 5 bases, with 12 bases lying between them. The DNA for the CDR3 is TGTGCCAGCACCCATGCCCATAACAATGAGCAGTTCTTC. This codes for CASTHAHNNEQFF.

This clonotype was counted at least ten times. This chain joins TRBV20-1 and TRBJ2-1, with D unclear. Per the germline V gene, CDR1 is DFQATT and CDR2 is SNEGSKA (reference sequence). CDR3 length equals 16 residues. Trimming cost V 0 bases and J 6 bases, with 18 bases left between them. The CDR3 DNA sequence: TGCAGTGCTAGAGAGGTCACCTCCTGGTACGCCAATGAGCAGTTCTTC. It yields the protein CSAREVTSWYANEQFF.

This chain connects TRBV9 to TRBJ2-7, with D perhaps matching TRBD2 (5 bases). This CDR3 is 16 amino acids long. With 5 bases removed from V and 1 base from J, the gap between germline ends came to 19 bases. Per the germline V gene, CDR1 is SGDLS and CDR2 is YYNGEE. CDR3 nucleotides: TGTGCCAGCAGTCCACCCACCCCGGGGAGTTCCTACGAGCAGTACTTC. Translation: CASSPPTPGSSYEQYF. The full variable domain, rest sourced from reference TRBV9 and TRBJ2-7, is DSGVTQTPKHLITATGQRVTLRCSPRSGDLSVYWYQQSLDQGLQFLIQYYNGEERAKGNILERFSAQQFPDLHSELNLSSLELGDSALYFCASSPPTPGSSYEQYFGPGTRLTVT.

This clonotype was detected only a few times. The rearrangement links TRBV5-1 to TRBJ1-2; 7 nucleotides align to TRBD1. CDR1 SGHRS and CDR2 YFSETQ come from the germline V gene. The CDR3 sequence is 15 residues long. V lost 4 bases and J lost 6; bases outside the gene matches: 12. In DNA form, the CDR3 reads TGCGCCAGCAGCATATCCGGGACAGAGGTACATGGCTACACCTTC. Protein sequence: CASSISGTEVHGYTF.

This clonotype occurred many times. The gene calls are TRBV7-9 and TRBJ2-7; no clear D. Germline V gene sequence: CDR1 SEHNR, CDR2 FQNEAQ (reference sequence). This CDR3 is 14 amino acids long. Trimming pared 4 bases from V and 2 bases from J, leaving 12 bases between. CDR3 loop: CASSSSLRPYEQYF. The CDR3 DNA reads as TGTGCCAGCAGCTCCAGTCTTAGGCCCTACGAGCAGTACTTC.

V is TRBV20-1 and J is TRBJ2-1, with D possibly called TRBD1 or TRBD2 (7 bases each). V was pared by 6 bases and J by 3 bases, with 21 bases between. This CDR3 has 16 amino acids. Germline CDR1 and CDR2: DFQATT and SNEGSKA (reference sequence). CDR3 protein: CSAPFNGGTDYNEQFF. The CDR3 nucleotides read TGCAGTGCGCCATTCAACGGGGGGACAGACTACAATGAGCAGTTCTTC.

The chain carries TRBV7-9 and TRBJ2-6; D is unclear. CDR1 is SEHNR and CDR2 is FQNEAQ in the germline V gene (reference sequence). This CDR3 contains 11 residues. The V gene lost 6 bases and the J gene lost 4 bases, with 1 base spanning the gap. The DNA of the CDR3 is TGTGCCAGCAGAGGGGCCAACGTCCTGACTTTC. This encodes CASRGANVLTF.

This clonotype has at least ten counts. The chain employs TRBV6-1 and TRBJ2-7; TRBD2 is a possible D gene (6 bases). This CDR3 is built from 13 residues. The ends were cut back, 7 bases at V and 4 bases at J, with 14 bases in the middle. Germline loops: CDR1 MNHNS, CDR2 SASEGT. CDR3: CASKDGGGYEQYF. CDR3 DNA sequence: TGTGCCAGCAAGGACGGGGGTGGTTACGAGCAGTACTTC.

J is TRBJ2-4 and V is TRBV18, with TRBD1 matching 10 bases. CDR1 and CDR2 (germline): KGHSH, LQKENI. J lost 7 bases, V lost 4 bases, and 4 bases had no gene match. This CDR3 is 14 amino acids long. In DNA form, the CDR3 reads TGTGCCAGCTCACTCCGGGACAGGGGTAACATTCAGTACTTC. Protein product: CASSLRDRGNIQYF.